These T cell receptor beta chains were read from a single sample in a study of cytomegalovirus exposure and HLA in healthy donors. Only in-frame clones appear in the TCRdb table, and some are missing; sequencing was by immunoSEQ multiplex PCR. This sample yields under 250,000 clones, of which roughly 83% are seen a single time; roughly 6% belongs to the top ten. Sequenced: PBMCs. The receptors were sampled from a woman younger than 35 in good health and CMV-seronegative. The CDR3 runs from the conserved cysteine through the conserved F or W.

V gene | CDR3 protein
TRBV7-8 | CASSLLAGGFSYEQYF
TRBV5-5 | CASSLEGISGNTIYF
TRBV6-5 | CASSQGWTEAFF
TRBV28 | CASSQYHGELFF
TRBV4-1 | CASSQPFFLSGVAEAFF
TRBV7-3 | CASSPAPWDTQYF
TRBV5-1 | CASSLTSGVTYEQYF
TRBV30 | CAWSGTDTQYF
TRBV4-1 | CASSQDRNYGYTF
TRBV5-6 | CASSLGTGSSYNEQFF
TRBV9 | CASSGSPAGRAAGELFF
TRBV30 | CAWSQGVGETEKLFF
TRBV2 | CASSEFDEQYF
TRBV27 | CASSRTALGNEQFF
TRBV28 | CASSSSLLSGSIYEQYF
TRBV2 | CASSTTEISPYEQYF
TRBV7-7 | CASSLRTGLNEQFF
TRBV6-1 | CASSGGLTTVTGELFF
TRBV7-9 | CASSPQGGSVNEQFF
TRBV15 | CATSSYRGGTQHF
TRBV29-1 | CSAGGLYNEQFF
TRBV2 | CASIPGLSTDTQYF
TRBV5-5 | CASSFGAVAYEQYF
TRBV4-1 | CASSQGVAGELFF
TRBV29-1 | CSLVAGGRGNEQFF